Shown below are 24 T cell receptor beta chains from a single sample sequenced in a study of T cell changes during pregnancy in multiple sclerosis. Generated by immunoSEQ multiplex PCR, the TCRdb table keeps only in-frame clones and is missing some. The table has about 49,000 clones, 85% to 95% seen once. Sequencing was performed on CD8+ T cells from peripheral blood mononuclear cells, taken before pregnancy. The receptors were gathered from a female donor with multiple sclerosis, enrolled in a pregnancy study.

The chain joins TRBV29-1 to TRBJ2-2; D perhaps matches TRBD1 (7 bases). The CDR3 spans 13 residues. CDR1 SQVTM and CDR2 ANQGSEA come from the germline V gene. V was clipped by 6 bases and J by 5 bases, with 13 bases between them. CDR3 protein: CSVKTGRTGELFF. In nucleotides, the CDR3 is TGCAGCGTGAAGACAGGGAGGACCGGGGAGCTGTTTTTT.

The chain is built from TRBV15 and TRBJ2-3, with a possible D match to TRBD1 (6 bases). The CDR3 runs 12 residues. V lost 5 bases and J 11 bases, leaving 14 bases between the germline ends. Per the germline V gene, CDR1 is LNHNV and CDR2 is YYDKDF (reference sequence). This chain's CDR3 is CATSEEGGQQYF. CDR3 coding DNA: TGTGCCACCAGCGAAGAAGGGGGACAGCAGTATTTT.

The chain carries TRBV28 and TRBJ2-3; a possible D gene is TRBD2 (5 bases). Trimming cost V 10 bases and J 4 bases, with 18 bases left between them. Looked up from germline, CDR1 is MDHEN and CDR2 is SYDVKM. The CDR3 sequence is 14 residues long. This CDR3 is CATRDYPGADTQYF. The CDR3 nucleotides are TGTGCCACCAGAGACTACCCGGGCGCAGATACGCAGTATTTT.

The chain recombines TRBV7-9 with TRBJ2-5, with 11 bases matching TRBD2. CDR3 length: 17 residues. V gave up 1 base and J gave up 2 bases; unmatched junction bases: 6. CDR1 is SEHNR, CDR2 FQNEAQ, per germline (reference sequence). The CDR3 loop reads CASSLVASGRRQETQYF. The CDR3 DNA reads as TGTGCCAGCAGCTTAGTGGCTAGCGGGAGGAGGCAAGAGACCCAGTACTTC.

DNA of the CDR3: TGCGCCAGCAGCCAAGATCCTCCGGGAGGCTACGAGCAGTACTTC. This sequence encodes CASSQDPPGGYEQYF. The J gene is TRBJ2-7, the V gene TRBV4-1; 7 bases agree with TRBD2. CDR1 and CDR2 from the germline V gene are MGHRA and YSYEKL. The V gene end was trimmed by 0 bases and the J gene end by 3 bases; junction bases not matched to a gene: 5. This CDR3 is 15 amino acids long.

The chain joins TRBV19 to TRBJ2-1; 10 bases align to TRBD2. The junction had 10 bases not matched to a gene; V was cut back by 3 bases and J by 8 bases. There are 16 residues in the CDR3. Per the germline V gene, CDR1 is LNHDA and CDR2 is SQIVND (reference sequence). CDR3 in amino acids: CASSMGASGSSDEQFF. Here the CDR3 DNA reads TGTGCCAGTAGTATGGGGGCTAGCGGGAGTAGTGATGAGCAGTTCTTC.

This clone was detected a few times. This chain joins TRBV20-1 and TRBJ2-1; D gene uncertain. Trimming pared 3 bases from V and 8 bases from J, leaving 8 bases between. CDR1 DFQATT and CDR2 SNEGSKA come from the germline V gene (reference sequence). The CDR3 is made up of 11 amino acids. The CDR3 reads CSASPSDEQFF. The CDR3 DNA reads as TGCAGTGCTAGCCCCTCCGATGAGCAGTTCTTC.

The rearrangement links TRBV19 to TRBJ2-7; 9 nucleotides agree with TRBD2. The CDR3 runs to 16 residues. Germline V gene data show CDR1 as LNHDA and CDR2 as SQIVND (reference sequence). Losses at the gene ends were 3 bases for V and 3 bases for J; bases not matched to a gene: 9. The DNA for the CDR3 is TGTGCCAGTAGTATGGGCTTGGGACTAGCTGGCTACGAGCAGTACTTC. As protein: CASSMGLGLAGYEQYF.

The rearrangement links TRBV7-9 to TRBJ2-7, with 7 bases that match TRBD2. V shed 1 base and J 4 bases; nucleotides not matched to a gene: 4. In germline, CDR1 is SEHNR, CDR2 FQNEAQ (reference sequence). The length of the CDR3 is 14 residues. CDR3 nucleotide sequence: TGTGCCAGCAGCTTAGTTCTAGCGGAATACGAGCAGTACTTC. Protein sequence: CASSLVLAEYEQYF. Drawing the rest from reference TRBV7-9 and TRBJ2-7, the complete variable domain is DTGVSQNPRHKITKRGQNVTFRCDPISEHNRLYWYRQTLGQGPEFLTYFQNEAQLEKSRLLSDRFSAERPKGSFSTLEIQRTEQGDSAMYLCASSLVLAEYEQYFGPGTRLTVT.

This clone was seen just once. The V gene is TRBV27, the J gene TRBJ2-3; the match to TRBD2 covers 10 bases. The CDR3 loop spans 15 amino acids. Trimming cost V 8 bases and J 4 bases; bases outside gene matches: 9. Germline assignment: CDR1 MNHEY and CDR2 SMNVEV (reference sequence). CDR3 sequence: CASHYLAGGPDTQYF. CDR3 DNA sequence: TGTGCCAGCCACTACTTAGCGGGAGGTCCAGATACGCAGTATTTT.

The chain has TRBV30 and TRBJ2-1, with 11 bases aligning to TRBD2. The CDR3 totals 14 residues. The germline CDR1 and CDR2 sequences are GTSNPN and SVGIG (reference sequence). V dropped 3 bases and J dropped 6; count of bases not matched to a gene: 4. CDR3 bases: TGTGCCTGGAGCTCCGGGACTAGCGGCAATGAGCAGTTCTTC. Its translation: CAWSSGTSGNEQFF.

V is TRBV2 and J is TRBJ1-2; 9 bases map to TRBD1. V lost 6 bases to trimming and J lost 4 bases; unmatched junction nucleotides: 9. The CDR3 totals 15 residues. Germline-derived CDR1 and CDR2 are SNHLY and FYNNEI. The chain's CDR3 is CASSSQQGAGYGYTF. The CDR3 coding sequence is TGTGCCAGCAGCTCCCAACAGGGGGCAGGCTATGGCTACACCTTC.

The gene calls are TRBV5-1 and TRBJ2-7; 10 bases match TRBD1. The CDR3 extends over 15 amino acids. J was trimmed by 5 bases and V by 3 bases; bases with no gene match: 8. Germline V gene sequence: CDR1 SGHRS, CDR2 YFSETQ. The CDR3 protein is CASSSRDRGKDEQYF. Here the CDR3 DNA reads TGCGCCAGCAGCTCTCGGGACAGGGGAAAGGACGAGCAGTACTTC.

CDR3 in amino acids: CASSLGAGPGNTIYF. CDR3 nucleotide sequence: TGTGCCAGCAGCTTAGGGGCTGGCCCTGGAAACACCATATATTTT. V is TRBV7-8 and J is TRBJ1-3; D ambiguous. Looked up from germline, CDR1 is SGHVS and CDR2 is FQNEAQ. V was cut by 1 base and J by 2 bases, with 9 bases left in between. This CDR3 comprises 15 residues.

The gene calls are TRBV7-9 and TRBJ2-7; possibly TRBD1 for D (7 bases). The CDR3 loop spans 14 amino acids. Per the germline V gene, CDR1 is SEHNR and CDR2 is FQNEAQ (reference sequence). The V and J ends lost 4 bases and 5 bases respectively, with 15 bases between them. CDR3: CASSSPGGLNEQYF. CDR3 in DNA: TGTGCCAGCAGCTCCCCAGGGGGGTTAAACGAGCAGTACTTC. The entire variable domain, with the rest obtained from reference TRBV7-9 and TRBJ2-7, is as follows: DTGVSQNPRHKITKRGQNVTFRCDPISEHNRLYWYRQTLGQGPEFLTYFQNEAQLEKSRLLSDRFSAERPKGSFSTLEIQRTEQGDSAMYLCASSSPGGLNEQYFGPGTRLTVT.

The chain combines TRBV6-5 with TRBJ1-2; D is ambiguous. CDR1 MNHEY and CDR2 SVGAGI come from the germline V gene. The V end was cut by 6 bases, the J end by 7 bases, with 12 bases between. This CDR3 comprises 12 residues. CDR3: CASREAGRGYTF. The DNA of the CDR3 is TGTGCCAGCAGGGAGGCAGGTCGTGGCTACACCTTC.

In nucleotides, the CDR3 is TGTGCCAGCAGCTTAAGGACAGCCCAAGAGACCCAGTACTTC. It codes for CASSLRTAQETQYF. The gene calls are TRBV7-6 and TRBJ2-5; possibly TRBD1 for D (6 bases). CDR1 is SGHVS and CDR2 is FNYEAQ in the germline V gene. CDR3 length equals 14 residues. V was cut by 2 bases and J by 1 base, with 8 bases left in between.

This clone was seen once. The chain has TRBV9 and TRBJ2-2; 7 bases line up with TRBD2. Unmatched junction bases numbered 18, after V lost 0 bases and J lost 7 bases. CDR3 length equals 19 residues. Germline CDR1 reads SGDLS; CDR2 reads YYNGEE. The CDR3 loop is CASSVGGGGAGLLGGELFF. CDR3 DNA: TGTGCCAGCAGCGTAGGAGGAGGAGGAGCGGGATTATTAGGCGGGGAGCTGTTTTTT.

There are a few counts of this clone. V gene TRBV27 combines with J gene TRBJ1-5, with D possibly matching TRBD1 (5 bases). This CDR3 comprises 14 residues. V was shortened by 8 bases and J by 5 bases, with 16 bases between the two germline ends. CDR1 is MNHEY, CDR2 SMNVEV, per germline (reference sequence). Here the CDR3 DNA reads TGTGCCAGCCGCAGGGTCGGGGGTGATCAGCCCCAGCATTTT. Residues: CASRRVGGDQPQHF.

Written as DNA, the CDR3 is TGCGCCAGCAGCCGGACAGATAACGGGGAGACCCAGTACTTC. This sequence encodes CASSRTDNGETQYF. The chain links TRBV4-1 to TRBJ2-5, with D possibly matching TRBD1 (6 bases). The V end was cut by 4 bases, the J end by 5 bases, with 14 bases between. Looked up from germline, CDR1 is MGHRA and CDR2 is YSYEKL. This CDR3 has 14 residues.

This clone was picked up many times. Other DNA variants within this sample encode the same CDR3. The chain links TRBV5-1 to TRBJ2-7; TRBD1 matches at 10 bases. Germline CDR1 reads SGHRS; CDR2 reads YFSETQ. J was trimmed by 2 bases and V by 2 bases; bases with no gene match: 1. The length of the CDR3 is 14 residues. CDR3 region: CASSLGTGAYEQYF. In nucleotides, the CDR3 is TGCGCCAGCAGCTTAGGGACAGGGGCCTACGAGCAGTACTTC.

V usage is TRBV30 and J usage is TRBJ1-2; TRBD1 matches 11 bases. This CDR3 region has 14 residues. Germline V CDR1 and CDR2: GTSNPN, SVGIG (reference sequence). J lost 5 bases, V lost 5 bases, and 7 bases had no gene match. The CDR3 region is CAWAAGTGGYGYTF. CDR3 in DNA: TGTGCCTGGGCCGCCGGGACAGGGGGGTATGGCTACACCTTC. The entire variable domain, with the rest obtained from reference TRBV30 and TRBJ1-2, is as follows: SQTIHQWPATLVQPVGSPLSLECTVEGTSNPNLYWYRQAAGRGLQLLFYSVGIGQISSEVPQNLSASRPQDRQFILSSKKLLLSDSGFYLCAWAAGTGGYGYTFGSGTRLTVV.

The chain recombines TRBV5-1 with TRBJ2-3; D ambiguous. V lost 2 bases, J lost 2 bases, and 9 bases lay in between. Germline loops: CDR1 SGHRS, CDR2 YFSETQ. CDR3 length equals 14 residues. CDR3 in amino acids: CASSLNVDTDTQYF. For the CDR3, the DNA is TGCGCCAGCAGCTTAAACGTAGACACAGATACGCAGTATTTT.

The gene calls are TRBV5-5 and TRBJ2-7; 7 nucleotides agree with TRBD1. The CDR3 is 14 amino acids. Germline loops: CDR1 SGHKS, CDR2 YYEKEE (reference sequence). V shed 4 bases and J 3 bases; nucleotides not matched to a gene: 7. The CDR3 loop reads CASSMTGSGYEQYF. The CDR3 DNA follows: TGTGCCAGCAGCATGACAGGGTCGGGCTACGAGCAGTACTTC.